This TCR beta chain was documented in a study of blood T cell repertoires in COVID-19 (TCRdb year 2020). At the level of the whole study: Samples covering the acute and convalescent phases of COVID-19 were provided by collaborators in the United States, Italy and Spain. Where available, HLA class I and class II types were taken from metadata supplied by the sample provider and were not determined by assay-based typing. Deeply sampled blood TCRbeta repertoires from subjects exposed to, actively infected with, or recovered from COVID-19 were included in the dataset. The prospective study material was composed of cDNA or gDNA derived from T cells, B-cell-depleted T cells, or PBMCs. The sample metadata nearly always contained a de-identified subject ID, COVID-19 status, age in years and sex. The repertoires were made available in a free public database intended to serve as a resource for research on the immune response to SARS-CoV-2. Samples were obtained from the ongoing ImmuneRACE study (first 160 participants) and from 1,254 subjects provided by 6 global collaborators. Study-wide conclusions, independent of this receptor: How much clinical and demographic metadata was included differed by source and by participant, and the metadata was provided uncurated.

For CDR1 and CDR2, the germline V gene (reference sequence) lists SEHNR and FQNEAQ. Spanning cysteine to phenylalanine, the CDR3 consists of 14 amino acids. CDR3 DNA is the only sequence kept; it has 42 bases, read in frame from the first base. The V and J ends are trimmed by 6 bases and 1 base, leaving 9 bases between them. Whole blood was collected in K2EDTA tubes by collaborating institutions according to the institutions' own protocols. For TCRbeta analysis, collaborator samples were shipped as frozen whole blood, as isolated PBMCs, or as DNA extracted from either sample type. On this clone: There is no known antigen for this receptor. Base-call qualities are not available, and no considerably larger clone is one nucleotide away.

TCRbeta CDR3 regions were amplified from genomic DNA using the immunoSEQ Assay, a bias-controlled multiplex PCR. In the original analysis: Within the assay, amplification of reference gene primers was used to estimate how many nucleated cells each sample contained. Sequence reads were collapsed and filtered to measure the absolute abundance of every unique TCRbeta CDR3 rearrangement. For each sample, productive Simpson clonality was calculated as the square root of Simpson's diversity index across productive rearrangements. Held by TCRdb, this immuneACCESS table contains in-frame sequences only and omits some clones. Under half of the omission traces to an unresolved V gene where checked; the cause of the rest is unknown. V and J calls and clone size are those listed in that table; D and trimming were worked out from the DNA. Within this sample are 150,000 to 250,000 clones, with approximately 80% of them counted one time only. Jointly, the top ten make up 6.9% of the sample.

The receptor's source is a human donor with acute or convalescent COVID-19. The donor label of this sample is uncertain. Sequenced material: peripheral blood. Recombination joined TRBV7-9 with TRBJ2-2; the D region possibly corresponds to TRBD1 (6 bases align). The DNA is as follows: TGTGCCAGCAGATCGGACAGGAACACCGGGGAGCTGTTTTTT. Translated, it reads CASRSDRNTGELFF. With all but the CDR3 taken from the reference TRBV7-9 and TRBJ2-2 genes, the full variable domain is: DTGVSQNPRHKITKRGQNVTFRCDPISEHNRLYWYRQTLGQGPEFLTYFQNEAQLEKSRLLSDRFSAERPKGSFSTLEIQRTEQGDSAMYLCASRSDRNTGELFFGEGSRLTVL.